The T cell receptor beta chain described here comes from a study of neoadjuvant anti-PD-1 for oral cavity cancer. This CDR3 region has 14 residues. Germline V gene lookup returns CDR1 MDHEN and CDR2 SYDVKM. V lost 3 bases and J 3 bases, leaving 12 bases between the germline ends. The protocol was immunoSEQ multiplex PCR, while the TCRdb copy is restricted to in-frame clones and leaves out a portion. Found here are around 24,000 clones, around a quarter of them singletons; the top ten hold 16%. Noted time point: after neoadjuvant nivolumab, at surgical resection. The receptor was derived from a person between 35 and 79 years old with oral cavity squamous cell carcinoma. The chain employs TRBV28 and TRBJ2-7; maybe TRBD2 (5 bases). This specimen was tumor tissue, taken after nivolumab (anti-PD-1) treatment. This CDR3 is CASSFGGRGYEQYF. As DNA, the CDR3 is TGTGCCAGCAGTTTTGGCGGGCGCGGCTACGAGCAGTACTTC.